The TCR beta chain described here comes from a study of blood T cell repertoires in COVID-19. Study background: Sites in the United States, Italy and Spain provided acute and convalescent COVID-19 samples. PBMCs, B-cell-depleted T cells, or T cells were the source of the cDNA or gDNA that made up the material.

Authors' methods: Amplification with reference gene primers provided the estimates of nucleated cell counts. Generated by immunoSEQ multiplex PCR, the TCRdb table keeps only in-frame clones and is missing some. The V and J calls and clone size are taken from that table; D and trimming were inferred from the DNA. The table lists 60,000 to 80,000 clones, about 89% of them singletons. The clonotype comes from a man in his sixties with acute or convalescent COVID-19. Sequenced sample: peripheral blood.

The CDR3: CASSQTTGPNTEAFF. In DNA form, the CDR3 reads TGTGCCAGCAGCCAAACGACAGGGCCGAACACTGAAGCTTTCTTT. The rearrangement joins TRBV2 to TRBJ1-1, with 7 positions matching TRBD1. CDR3 length equals 15 residues. V lost 6 bases to trimming and J lost 1 base; unmatched junction nucleotides: 8. Germline values: CDR1 SNHLY, CDR2 FYNNEI.